This section outlines one TCR beta chain sequence together with its context. This clonotype was seen at least ten times. Its target antigen remains unknown. One base away there is no much larger clone; base qualities are not given. This record comes from a study of T cells in Graves' hyperthyroidism and ophthalmopathy (dated by TCRdb to the late 2010s). Regarding the complete study: Peripheral blood samples were taken at initial diagnosis, before any treatment was given. A discovery cohort of about 100 patients, 43 with Graves' ophthalmopathy and 55 to 65 with stable Graves' hyperthyroidism, was used to find distinguishing TCR V-J signatures. Prospective prediction of ophthalmopathy was tested in an independent validation cohort consisting of 18 hyperthyroidism patients and around 16 patients who later progressed to ophthalmopathy. The 75 to 100 discovery patients were randomly divided into training and test sets at a 7:3 ratio. In addition, the study compared T-cell repertoires in thyroid tissue and in blood from a handful of Graves' hyperthyroidism patients. After blood sampling, hyperthyroidism patients were treated with methimazole at a starting dose of 30 mg daily, and ophthalmopathy patients were treated with high-dose intravenous methylprednisolone. TCR Vbeta CDR3 sequencing of 120 to 150 peripheral blood samples (fewer than 45 ophthalmopathy, about 80 hyperthyroidism and some 17 progressor patients) is reported in the paper. Summary of the overall study and its limitations: Ophthalmopathy was separated from stable hyperthyroidism by a 13 V-J signature model, with about 88% sensitivity and about 81% specificity obtained in cross-validation and 80%/75% obtained in testing. Blood samples also contained most of the expanded thyroid clonotypes (frequency above 0.001), which suggests that blood repertoires may reflect thyroid immune responses. Sample size was not statistically predetermined, and blinding of investigators to group allocation was not performed. In validation, the model predicted progression to ophthalmopathy with 55% to 71% sensitivity and over 72% specificity, a median of about 6.7 months before onset.

Trimming takes 2 bases off V and 1 base off J; junction bases not matched to a gene: 6. Via the germline V gene (reference sequence), CDR1 is DFQATT and CDR2 SNEGSKA. The CDR3, from cysteine to phenylalanine, totals 15 residues. Of the read, only the CDR3 DNA is kept; its 45 bases are in frame from base 1. The TCR beta CDR3 regions were amplified from RNA transcripts. A first-round RT-PCR of the TCR CDR3 used the HTBI primer set with the Qiagen OneStep RT-PCR kit. Libraries were constructed in a second round of multiplex PCR, after which size selection and purification were performed. The libraries were sequenced on an Illumina HiSeq2000 using paired-end 100 bp reads. Per the source publication's procedure: SOAPnuke was used to process the raw data, throwing out any read that contained adapters or uncalled bases, had a mean Phred below 15, or lacked an exact constant-primer or identifier match. High-quality paired reads were merged using COPE v1.2.5, and each unique nucleotide sequence was defined as a clonotype. MiTCR v1.1 was used to align clonotypes to the IMGT TRBV, TRBD and TRBJ reference segments. The analysis included only V-J combinations with a frequency above 0.0001, which together covered around 99% of the repertoires. The TCS score was defined as F50 (clonal expansion) divided by E x V (chaos), with BLOSUM62-based TCRdist calculated between CDR3 peptides within each V-J. Welch's t-statistics and random forest reduced around 550 V-J features to roughly 13, which were used in a naive Bayes classifier (R e1071). TCRdb reprocessed the public reads (quality trimming at Q25 with fastp, clone calling with MiXCR) and kept in-frame beta chains. Entries are consolidated by CDR3 protein sequence, retaining the most common genes and DNA. TCRdb's processing, not the authors' own work, is the source of the V and J calls. The sample table shows 550,000 to 800,000 distinct CDR3 sequences, and about 15% are seen once. Around 7.7% of the sample is in the top ten clones.

Stable Graves' hyperthyroidism was defined as no progression to ophthalmopathy during 18 months of follow-up. Hyperthyroidism patients were newly diagnosed, had a disease duration of under 2 months, and were aged 18 to 65 years. Exclusion was applied to patients with uncontrolled infections, other autoimmune diseases, pregnancy or lactation. Diagnoses relied on clinical symptoms, serum thyroxine and TRAb, thyroid ultrasound and orbital computed tomography. Ficoll-Paque density gradient centrifugation was used to isolate PBMCs from about 9 ml of fresh peripheral blood. Total RNA was extracted with Trizol reagent, and quality was checked on an Agilent 2100 Bioanalyzer.

This TCR was sampled from a man aged 18-30 years with Graves' hyperthyroidism. The material sequenced was blood. This chain is built from TRBV20-1 and TRBJ1-2, with 8 bases in between that match TRBD1. The CDR3 corresponds to CSARPITGGNYGYTF. The nucleotide sequence reads as follows: TGCAGTGCTAGACCAATTACAGGGGGTAACTATGGCTACACCTTC.